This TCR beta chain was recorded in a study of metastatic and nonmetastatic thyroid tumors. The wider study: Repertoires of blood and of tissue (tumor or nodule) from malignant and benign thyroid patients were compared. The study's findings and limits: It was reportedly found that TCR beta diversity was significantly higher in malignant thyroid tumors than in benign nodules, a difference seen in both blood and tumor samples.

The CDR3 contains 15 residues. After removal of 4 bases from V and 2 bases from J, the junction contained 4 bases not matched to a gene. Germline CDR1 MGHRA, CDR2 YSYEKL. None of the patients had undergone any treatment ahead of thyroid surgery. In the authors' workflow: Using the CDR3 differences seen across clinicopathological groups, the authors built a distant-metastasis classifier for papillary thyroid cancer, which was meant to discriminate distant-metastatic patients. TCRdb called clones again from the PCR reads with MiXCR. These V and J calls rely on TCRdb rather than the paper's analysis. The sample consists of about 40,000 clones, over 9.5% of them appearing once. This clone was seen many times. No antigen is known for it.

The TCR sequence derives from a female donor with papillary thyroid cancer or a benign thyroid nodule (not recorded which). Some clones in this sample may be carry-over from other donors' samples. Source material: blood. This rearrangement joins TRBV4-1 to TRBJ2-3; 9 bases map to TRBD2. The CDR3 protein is CASSRLAGTTDTQYF. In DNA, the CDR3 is TGCGCCAGCAGCCGTCTAGCGGGAACCACAGATACGCAGTATTTT.